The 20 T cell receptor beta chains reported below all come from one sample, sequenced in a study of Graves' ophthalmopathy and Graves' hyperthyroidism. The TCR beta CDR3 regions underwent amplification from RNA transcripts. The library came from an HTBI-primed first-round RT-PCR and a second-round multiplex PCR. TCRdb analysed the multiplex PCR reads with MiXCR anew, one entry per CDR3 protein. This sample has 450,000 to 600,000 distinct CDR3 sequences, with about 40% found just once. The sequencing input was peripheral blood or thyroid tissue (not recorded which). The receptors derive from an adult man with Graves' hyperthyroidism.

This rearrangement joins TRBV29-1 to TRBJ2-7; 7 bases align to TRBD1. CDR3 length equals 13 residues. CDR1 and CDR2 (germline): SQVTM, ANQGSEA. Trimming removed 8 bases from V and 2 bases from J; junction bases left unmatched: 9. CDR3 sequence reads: CSQMTGSTYEQYF. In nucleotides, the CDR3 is TGCAGCCAGATGACAGGGAGTACCTACGAGCAGTACTTC.

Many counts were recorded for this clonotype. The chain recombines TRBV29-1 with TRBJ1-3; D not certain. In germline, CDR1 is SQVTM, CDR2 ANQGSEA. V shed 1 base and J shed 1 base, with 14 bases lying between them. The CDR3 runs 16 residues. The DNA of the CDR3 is TGCAGCGTTGAAGGCCAAACTACATATTCTGGAAACACCATATATTTT. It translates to CSVEGQTTYSGNTIYF. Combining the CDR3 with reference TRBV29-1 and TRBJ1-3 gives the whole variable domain SAVISQKPSRDICQRGTSLTIQCQVDSQVTMMFWYRQQPGQSLTLIATANQGSEATYESGFVIDKFPISRPNLTFSTLTVSNMSPEDSSIYLCSVEGQTTYSGNTIYFGEGSWLTVV.

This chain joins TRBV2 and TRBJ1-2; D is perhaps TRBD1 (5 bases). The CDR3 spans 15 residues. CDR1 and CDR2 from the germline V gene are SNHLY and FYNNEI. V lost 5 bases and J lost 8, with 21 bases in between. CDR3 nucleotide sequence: TGTGCCAGCAGTCCGAGCCCCCGCAGGGAGGAGGGCTACACCTTC. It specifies CASSPSPRREEGYTF. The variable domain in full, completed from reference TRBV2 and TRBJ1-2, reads EPEVTQTPSHQVTQMGQEVILRCVPISNHLYFYWYRQILGQKVEFLVSFYNNEISEKSEIFDDQFSVERPDGSNFTLKIRSTKLEDSAMYFCASSPSPRREEGYTFGSGTRLTVV.

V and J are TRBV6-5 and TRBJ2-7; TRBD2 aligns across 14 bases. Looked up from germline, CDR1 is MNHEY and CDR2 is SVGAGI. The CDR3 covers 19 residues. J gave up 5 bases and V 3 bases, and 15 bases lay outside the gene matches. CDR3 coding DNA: TGTGCCAGCAGTTATGGGGGGACGTGGACTAGCGGGAGGAGTAACGAGCAGTACTTC. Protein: CASSYGGTWTSGRSNEQYF.

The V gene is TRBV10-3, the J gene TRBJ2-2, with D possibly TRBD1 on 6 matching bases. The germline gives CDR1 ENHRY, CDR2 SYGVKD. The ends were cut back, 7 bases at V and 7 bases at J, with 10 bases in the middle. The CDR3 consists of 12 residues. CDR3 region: CAIKGGSGELFF. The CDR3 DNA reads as TGTGCCATCAAAGGGGGTAGCGGGGAGCTGTTTTTT.

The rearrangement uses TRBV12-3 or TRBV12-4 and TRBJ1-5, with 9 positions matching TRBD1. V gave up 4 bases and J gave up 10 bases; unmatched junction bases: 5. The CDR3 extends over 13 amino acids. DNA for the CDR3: TGTGCCAGCAGTTCGGGGACAGGGAATCCCCAGCATTTT. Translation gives CASSSGTGNPQHF.

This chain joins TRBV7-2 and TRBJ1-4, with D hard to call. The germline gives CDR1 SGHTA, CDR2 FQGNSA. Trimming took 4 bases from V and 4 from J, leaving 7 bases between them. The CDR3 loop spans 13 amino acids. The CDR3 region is CASSSVVNEKLFF. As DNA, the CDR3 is TGTGCCAGCAGCTCGGTGGTTAATGAAAAACTGTTTTTT.

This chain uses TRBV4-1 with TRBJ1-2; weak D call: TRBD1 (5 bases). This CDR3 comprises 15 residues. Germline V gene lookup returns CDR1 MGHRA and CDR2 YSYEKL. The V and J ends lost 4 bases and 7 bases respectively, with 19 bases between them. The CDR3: CASSPPGGTSFGYTF. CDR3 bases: TGCGCCAGCAGCCCCCCGGGAGGGACGAGCTTTGGCTACACCTTC.

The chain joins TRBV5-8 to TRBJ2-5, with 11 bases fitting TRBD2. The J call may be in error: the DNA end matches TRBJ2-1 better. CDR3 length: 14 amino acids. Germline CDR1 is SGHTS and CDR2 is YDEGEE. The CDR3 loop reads CASSSAFSGRAQFF. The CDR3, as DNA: TGTGCCAGCAGCTCAGCTTTTAGCGGGAGGGCCCAGTTCTTC.

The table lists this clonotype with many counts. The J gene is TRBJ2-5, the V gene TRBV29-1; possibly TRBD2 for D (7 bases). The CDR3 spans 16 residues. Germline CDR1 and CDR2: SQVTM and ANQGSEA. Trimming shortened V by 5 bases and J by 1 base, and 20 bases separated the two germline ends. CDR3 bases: TGCAGCGTTCCCCCAGGGGTTAGCGGGTTCCAAGAGACCCAGTACTTC. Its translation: CSVPPGVSGFQETQYF.

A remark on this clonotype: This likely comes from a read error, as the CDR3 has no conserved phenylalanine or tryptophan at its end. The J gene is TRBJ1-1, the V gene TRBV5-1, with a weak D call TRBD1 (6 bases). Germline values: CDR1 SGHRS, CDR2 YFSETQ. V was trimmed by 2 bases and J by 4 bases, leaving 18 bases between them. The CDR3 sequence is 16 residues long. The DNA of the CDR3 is TGCGCCAGCAGCTTCCCGAATACCGGGACAACCACTGAAGCTTTCCTT. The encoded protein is CASSFPNTGTTTEAFL.

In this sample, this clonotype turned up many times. CDR3 bases: TGTGCCAGCAGTTTATGGGGGGCGGTCAATCAGCCCCAGCATTTT. Protein product: CASSLWGAVNQPQHF. The J gene is TRBJ1-5, the V gene TRBV12-3 or TRBV12-4; D may be TRBD1 (6 bases). The V gene lost 2 bases and the J gene lost 3 bases, with 11 bases spanning the gap. This CDR3 has 15 amino acids.

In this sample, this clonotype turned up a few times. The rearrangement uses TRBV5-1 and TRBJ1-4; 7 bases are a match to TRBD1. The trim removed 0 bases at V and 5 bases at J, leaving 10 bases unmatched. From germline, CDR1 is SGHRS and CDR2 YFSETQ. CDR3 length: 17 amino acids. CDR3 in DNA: TGCGCCAGCAGCTTGGCCCCGTTAGGGACAGCAAATGAAAAACTGTTTTTT. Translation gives CASSLAPLGTANEKLFF.

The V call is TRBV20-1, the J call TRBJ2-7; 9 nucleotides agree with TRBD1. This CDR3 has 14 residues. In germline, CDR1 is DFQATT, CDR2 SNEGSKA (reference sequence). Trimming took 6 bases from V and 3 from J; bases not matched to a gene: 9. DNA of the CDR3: TGCAGTGCCAGATCCGGGACAGGGTACTACGAGCAGTACTTC. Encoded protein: CSARSGTGYYEQYF.

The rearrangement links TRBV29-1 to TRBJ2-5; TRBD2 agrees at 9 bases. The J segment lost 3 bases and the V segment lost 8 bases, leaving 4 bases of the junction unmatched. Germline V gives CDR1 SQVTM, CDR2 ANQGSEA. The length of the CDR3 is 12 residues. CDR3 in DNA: TGCAGCTTAGCGGGAGATGAAGAGACCCAGTACTTC. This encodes CSLAGDEETQYF.

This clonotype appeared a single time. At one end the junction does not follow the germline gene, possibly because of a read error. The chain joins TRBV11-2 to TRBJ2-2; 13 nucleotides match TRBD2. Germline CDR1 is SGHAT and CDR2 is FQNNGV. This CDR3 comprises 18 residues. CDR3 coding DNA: TGTGCCAACAGCCCCCGACTAGCGGGAGGTCCCACCACCGGGGAGCTGTTTTTT. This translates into CANSPRLAGGPTTGELFF.

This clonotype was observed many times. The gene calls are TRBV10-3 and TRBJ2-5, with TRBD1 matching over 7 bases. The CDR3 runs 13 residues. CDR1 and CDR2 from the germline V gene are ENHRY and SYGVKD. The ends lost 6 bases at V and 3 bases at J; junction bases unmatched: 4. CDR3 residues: CAIRETGEETQYF. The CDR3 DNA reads TGTGCCATCAGGGAAACAGGGGAAGAGACCCAGTACTTC.

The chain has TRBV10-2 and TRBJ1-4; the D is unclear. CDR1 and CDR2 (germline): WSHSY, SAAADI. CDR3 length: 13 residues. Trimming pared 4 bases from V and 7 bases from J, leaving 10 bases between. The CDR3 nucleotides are TGCGCCAGCAGTGGAGAAGATGTTGAAAAACTGTTTTTT. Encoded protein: CASSGEDVEKLFF.

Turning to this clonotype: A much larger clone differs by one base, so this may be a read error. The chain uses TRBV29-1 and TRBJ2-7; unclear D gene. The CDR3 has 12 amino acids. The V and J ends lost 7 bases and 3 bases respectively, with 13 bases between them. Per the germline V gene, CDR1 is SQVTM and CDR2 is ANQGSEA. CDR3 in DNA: TGCAGCGCCTGTGGCAGCTACTACGAGCAGTACTTC. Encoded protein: CSACGSYYEQYF.

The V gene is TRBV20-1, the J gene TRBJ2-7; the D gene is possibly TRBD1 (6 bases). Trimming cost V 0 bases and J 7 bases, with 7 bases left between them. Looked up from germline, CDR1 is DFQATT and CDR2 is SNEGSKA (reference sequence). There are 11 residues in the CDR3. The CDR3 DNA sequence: TGCAGTGCTAGAGAAGGGACAGAGCAGTACTTC. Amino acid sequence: CSAREGTEQYF.